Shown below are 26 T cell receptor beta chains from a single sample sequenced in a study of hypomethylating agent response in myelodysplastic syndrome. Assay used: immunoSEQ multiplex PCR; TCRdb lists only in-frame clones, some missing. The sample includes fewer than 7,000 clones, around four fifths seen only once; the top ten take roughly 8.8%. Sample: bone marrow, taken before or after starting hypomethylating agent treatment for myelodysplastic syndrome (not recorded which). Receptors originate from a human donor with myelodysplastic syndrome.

CDR3 nucleotides: TGCAGCGTTGTGGGGGAACTAGGGGGATTAGCCAAAAACATTCAGTACTTC. Its protein is CSVVGELGGLAKNIQYF. This rearrangement joins TRBV29-1 to TRBJ2-4, with D maybe TRBD1 (6 bases). V shed 4 bases and J shed 0 bases, with 19 bases lying between them. Germline-derived CDR1 and CDR2 are SQVTM and ANQGSEA. The CDR3 has 17 residues.

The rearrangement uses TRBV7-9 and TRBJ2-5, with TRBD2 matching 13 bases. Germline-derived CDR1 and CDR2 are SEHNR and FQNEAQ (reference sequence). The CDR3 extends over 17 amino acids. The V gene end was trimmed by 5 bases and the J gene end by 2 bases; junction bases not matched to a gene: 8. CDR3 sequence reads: CASSALGLAGPQETQYF. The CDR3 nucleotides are TGTGCCAGCAGCGCCCTGGGACTAGCGGGGCCACAAGAGACCCAGTACTTC.

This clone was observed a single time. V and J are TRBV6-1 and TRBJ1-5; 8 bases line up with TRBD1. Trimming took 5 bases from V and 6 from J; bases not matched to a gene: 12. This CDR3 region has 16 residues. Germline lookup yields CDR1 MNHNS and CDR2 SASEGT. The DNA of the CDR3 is TGTGCCAGCAGTAAAGACAGACAGGGGTCTTTTCAGCCCCAGCATTTT. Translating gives CASSKDRQGSFQPQHF.

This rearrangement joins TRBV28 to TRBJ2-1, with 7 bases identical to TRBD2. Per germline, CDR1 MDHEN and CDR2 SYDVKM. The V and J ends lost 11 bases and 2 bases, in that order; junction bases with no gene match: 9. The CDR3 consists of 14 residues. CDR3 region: CAAKRGRTYNEQFF. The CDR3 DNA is TGTGCCGCGAAGCGGGGCCGAACCTACAATGAGCAGTTCTTC.

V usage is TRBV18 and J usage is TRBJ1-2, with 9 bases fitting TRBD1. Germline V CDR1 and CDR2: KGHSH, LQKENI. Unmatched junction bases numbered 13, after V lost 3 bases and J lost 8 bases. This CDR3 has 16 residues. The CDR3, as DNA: TGTGCCAGCTCACCTCCATCGACAGGGGGTGCTAGCGGCTACACCTTC. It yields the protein CASSPPSTGGASGYTF.

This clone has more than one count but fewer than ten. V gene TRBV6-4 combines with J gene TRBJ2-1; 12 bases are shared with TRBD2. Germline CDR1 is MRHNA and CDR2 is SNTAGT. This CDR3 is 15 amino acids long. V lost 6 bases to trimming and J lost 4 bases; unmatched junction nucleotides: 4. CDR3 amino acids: CASSATSGGYNEQFF. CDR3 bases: TGTGCCAGCAGCGCAACTAGCGGGGGGTACAATGAGCAGTTCTTC.

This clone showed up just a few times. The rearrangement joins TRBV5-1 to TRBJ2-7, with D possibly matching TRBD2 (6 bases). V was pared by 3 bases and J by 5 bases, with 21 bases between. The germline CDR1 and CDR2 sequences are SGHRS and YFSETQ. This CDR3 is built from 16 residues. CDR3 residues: CASSWAVGGGINEQYF. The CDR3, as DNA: TGCGCCAGCAGCTGGGCTGTTGGGGGAGGAATCAACGAGCAGTACTTC.

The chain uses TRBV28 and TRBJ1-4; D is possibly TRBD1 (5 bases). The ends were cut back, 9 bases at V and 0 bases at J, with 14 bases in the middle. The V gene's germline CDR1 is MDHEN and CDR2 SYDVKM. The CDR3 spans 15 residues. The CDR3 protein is CASRAQGATNEKLFF. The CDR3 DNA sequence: TGTGCCAGTAGAGCGCAGGGAGCAACTAATGAAAAACTGTTTTTT.

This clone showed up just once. CDR3 amino acids: CASSLVQGPHNEQFF. For the CDR3, the DNA is TGTGCCAGCAGCTTAGTACAGGGTCCTCACAATGAGCAGTTCTTC. V is TRBV7-6 and J is TRBJ2-1; possibly TRBD1 for D (6 bases). From germline, CDR1 is SGHVS and CDR2 FNYEAQ. This CDR3 is built from 15 residues. Trimming cost V 1 base and J 5 bases, with 12 bases left between them.

CDR3 sequence: CASSLLTGGAFF. For the CDR3, the DNA is TGTGCCAGCAGTTTATTGACAGGGGGAGCTTTCTTT. The chain carries TRBV28 and TRBJ1-1; 9 bases fit TRBD1. Germline values: CDR1 MDHEN, CDR2 SYDVKM. V lost 1 base to trimming and J lost 10 bases; unmatched junction nucleotides: 1. The CDR3 extends over 12 amino acids.

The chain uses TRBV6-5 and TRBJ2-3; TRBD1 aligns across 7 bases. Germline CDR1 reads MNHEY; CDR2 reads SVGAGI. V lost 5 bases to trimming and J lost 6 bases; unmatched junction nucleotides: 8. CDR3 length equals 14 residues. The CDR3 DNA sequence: TGTGCCAGCAGTAGCATAGGGGGCGAGGATACGCAGTATTTT. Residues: CASSSIGGEDTQYF.

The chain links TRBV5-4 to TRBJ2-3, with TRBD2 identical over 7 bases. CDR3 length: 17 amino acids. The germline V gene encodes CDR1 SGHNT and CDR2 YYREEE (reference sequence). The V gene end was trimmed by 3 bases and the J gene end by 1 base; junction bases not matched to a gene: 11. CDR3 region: CASSSRIAGAGTDTQYF. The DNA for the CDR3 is TGTGCCAGCAGCTCGCGGATTGCGGGAGCGGGCACAGATACGCAGTATTTT.

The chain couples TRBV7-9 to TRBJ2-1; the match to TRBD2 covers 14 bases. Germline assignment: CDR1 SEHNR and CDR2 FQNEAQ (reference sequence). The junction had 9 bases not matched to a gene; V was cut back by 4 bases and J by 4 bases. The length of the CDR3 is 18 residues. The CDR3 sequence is CASSSGLAGAHGYNEQFF. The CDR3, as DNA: TGTGCCAGCAGCTCGGGACTAGCGGGAGCCCACGGGTACAATGAGCAGTTCTTC.

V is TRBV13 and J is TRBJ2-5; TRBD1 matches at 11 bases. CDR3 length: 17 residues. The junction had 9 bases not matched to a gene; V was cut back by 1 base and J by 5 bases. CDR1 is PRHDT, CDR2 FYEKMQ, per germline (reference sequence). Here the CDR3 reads CASSLALGTGGGETQYF. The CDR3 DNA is TGTGCCAGCAGCTTAGCTTTAGGGACAGGGGGGGGTGAGACCCAGTACTTC.

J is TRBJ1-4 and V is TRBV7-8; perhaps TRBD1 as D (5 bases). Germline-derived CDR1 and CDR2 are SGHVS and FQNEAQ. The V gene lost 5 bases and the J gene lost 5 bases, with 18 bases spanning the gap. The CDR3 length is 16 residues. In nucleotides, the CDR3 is TGTGCCAGCAGCCCCCAGACAGCGTGGATGAATGAAAAACTGTTTTTT. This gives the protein CASSPQTAWMNEKLFF.

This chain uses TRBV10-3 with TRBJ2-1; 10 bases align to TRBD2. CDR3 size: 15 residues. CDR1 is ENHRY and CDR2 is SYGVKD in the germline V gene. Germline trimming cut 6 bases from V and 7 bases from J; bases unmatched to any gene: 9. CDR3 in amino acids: CAIRRTSGELNEQFF. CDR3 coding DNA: TGTGCCATCAGGAGGACTAGCGGAGAGCTAAATGAGCAGTTCTTC.

CDR3 amino acids: CASSQDPTEETQYF. The DNA of the CDR3 is TGTGCCAGCAGCCAAGACCCGACGGAAGAGACCCAGTACTTC. The rearrangement links TRBV14 to TRBJ2-5; D not certain. This CDR3 has 14 residues. V was clipped by 0 bases and J by 3 bases, with 8 bases between them. Looked up from germline, CDR1 is SGHDN and CDR2 is FVKESK.

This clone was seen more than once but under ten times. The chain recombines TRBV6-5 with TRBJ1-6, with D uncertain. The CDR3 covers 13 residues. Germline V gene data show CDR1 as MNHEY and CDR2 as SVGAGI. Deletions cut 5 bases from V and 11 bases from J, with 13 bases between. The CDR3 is CASSADRMAPLHF. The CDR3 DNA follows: TGTGCCAGCAGTGCCGATAGAATGGCACCCCTCCACTTT.

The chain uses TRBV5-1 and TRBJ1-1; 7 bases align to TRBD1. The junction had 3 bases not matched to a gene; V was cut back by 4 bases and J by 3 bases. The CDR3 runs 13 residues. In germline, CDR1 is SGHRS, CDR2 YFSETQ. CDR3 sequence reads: CASSGDSYTEAFF. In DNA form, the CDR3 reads TGCGCCAGCAGCGGGGACAGCTACACTGAAGCTTTCTTT. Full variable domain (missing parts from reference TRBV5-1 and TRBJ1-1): KAGVTQTPRYLIKTRGQQVTLSCSPISGHRSVSWYQQTPGQGLQFLFEYFSETQRNKGNFPGRFSGRQFSNSRSEMNVSTLELGDSALYLCASSGDSYTEAFFGQGTRLTVV.

The CDR3 DNA sequence: TGTGCCAGCAGCTTCCCCGGGACAGGGTTTGAAGCTTTCTTT. Encoded protein: CASSFPGTGFEAFF. The chain employs TRBV7-2 and TRBJ1-1; 9 bases fit TRBD1. The V gene end was trimmed by 3 bases and the J gene end by 7 bases; junction bases not matched to a gene: 6. The CDR3 length is 14 residues. Germline assignment: CDR1 SGHTA and CDR2 FQGNSA.

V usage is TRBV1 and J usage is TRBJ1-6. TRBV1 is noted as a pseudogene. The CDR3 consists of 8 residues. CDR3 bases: TGCACCAGGAGCTCTCTCCACTTT. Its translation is CTRSSLHF.

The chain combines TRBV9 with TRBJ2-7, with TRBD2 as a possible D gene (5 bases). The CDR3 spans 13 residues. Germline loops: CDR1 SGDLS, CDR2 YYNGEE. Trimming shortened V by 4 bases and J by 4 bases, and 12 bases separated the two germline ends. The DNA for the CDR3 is TGTGCCAGCAGCCCCTGGCCGGGGTACGAGCAGTACGTC. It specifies CASSPWPGYEQYV.

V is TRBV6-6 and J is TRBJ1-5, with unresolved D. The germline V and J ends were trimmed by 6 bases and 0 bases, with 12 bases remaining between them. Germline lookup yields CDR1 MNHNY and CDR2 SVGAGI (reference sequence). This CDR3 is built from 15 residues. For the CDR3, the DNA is TGTGCCAGCAGCCCTACATCATATAGCAATCAGCCCCAGCATTTT. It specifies CASSPTSYSNQPQHF.

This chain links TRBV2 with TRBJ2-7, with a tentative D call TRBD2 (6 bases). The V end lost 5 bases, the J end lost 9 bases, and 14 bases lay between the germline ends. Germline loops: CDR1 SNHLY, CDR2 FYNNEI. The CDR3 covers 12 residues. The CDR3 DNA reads TGTGCCAGCAGTTTTCGATCCGGGGGGCAGTACTTC. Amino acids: CASSFRSGGQYF.

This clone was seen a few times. The CDR3 reads CASSWGTGDLDEQFF. In nucleotides, the CDR3 is TGCGCCAGCAGCTGGGGGACAGGGGATTTGGATGAGCAGTTCTTC. V gene TRBV5-1 combines with J gene TRBJ2-1; TRBD1 agrees at 10 bases. In germline, CDR1 is SGHRS, CDR2 YFSETQ. Unmatched junction bases numbered 8, after V lost 3 bases and J lost 8 bases. The CDR3 consists of 15 residues. Combining the CDR3 with reference TRBV5-1 and TRBJ2-1 gives the whole variable domain KAGVTQTPRYLIKTRGQQVTLSCSPISGHRSVSWYQQTPGQGLQFLFEYFSETQRNKGNFPGRFSGRQFSNSRSEMNVSTLELGDSALYLCASSWGTGDLDEQFFGPGTRLTVL.

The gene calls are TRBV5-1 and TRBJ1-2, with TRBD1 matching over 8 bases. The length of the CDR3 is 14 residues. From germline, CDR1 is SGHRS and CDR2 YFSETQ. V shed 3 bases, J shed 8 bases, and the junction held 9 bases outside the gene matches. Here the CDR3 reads CASSSNQGAGGYTF. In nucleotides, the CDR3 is TGCGCCAGCAGCTCGAATCAGGGGGCGGGCGGCTACACCTTC.